Listed here are 32 T cell receptor beta chains from one sample, sequenced in a study of a mutant IDH1 vaccine in newly diagnosed glioma. Sequenced by immunoSEQ multiplex PCR; TCRdb stores in-frame clones only, minus some. The table has around 85,000 clones, over 75% seen once. No antigen has been identified for these receptors. Noted time point: week 23, last vaccination. Vaccination comprised doses that each held 300 ug of mutant IDH1 20-mer peptide, plus topical imiquimod. The starting material was PBMCs, obtained from a glioma patient whose treatment included an IDH1 peptide vaccine. The receptors originated from a man aged 30-40 years with glioma. Some clones in this sample may be carry-over from other donors' samples.

The gene calls are TRBV7-9 and TRBJ2-5; D gene ambiguous. Germline lookup yields CDR1 SEHNR and CDR2 FQNEAQ (reference sequence). This CDR3 region has 14 residues. V dropped 3 bases and J dropped 2 bases, with 10 bases sitting between them. Here the CDR3 reads CASSLAALQETQYF. The DNA for the CDR3 is TGTGCCAGCAGCTTGGCAGCGCTGCAAGAGACCCAGTACTTC. The full variable domain, in which reference TRBV7-9 and TRBJ2-5 provide the parts outside the CDR3, is DTGVSQNPRHKITKRGQNVTFRCDPISEHNRLYWYRQTLGQGPEFLTYFQNEAQLEKSRLLSDRFSAERPKGSFSTLEIQRTEQGDSAMYLCASSLAALQETQYFGPGTRLLVL.

The J gene is TRBJ2-3, the V gene TRBV7-2; 7 bases agree with TRBD1. The germline gives CDR1 SGHTA, CDR2 FQGNSA. The CDR3 is 12 amino acids. The J segment lost 9 bases and the V segment lost 5 bases, leaving 5 bases of the junction unmatched. CDR3 region: CASSPPRGTQYF. The DNA for the CDR3 is TGTGCCAGCAGCCCTCCCAGGGGGACGCAGTATTTT.

This clone was recorded once. The chain joins TRBV30 to TRBJ2-7; D may be TRBD1 or TRBD2 (5 bases each). The CDR3 runs 15 residues. V gave up 3 bases and J gave up 5 bases, with 20 bases separating them. Germline CDR1 reads GTSNPN; CDR2 reads SVGIG (reference sequence). In DNA, the CDR3 is TGTGCCTGGAGCCTCCCGGGACGCCTATACGACGAGCAGTACTTC. Translating gives CAWSLPGRLYDEQYF.

The rearrangement uses TRBV2 and TRBJ2-1, with 13 nucleotides matching TRBD2. The CDR3 contains 15 residues. The germline V gene has CDR1 SNHLY and CDR2 FYNNEI. V lost 5 bases to trimming and J lost 9 bases; unmatched junction nucleotides: 7. The CDR3 nucleotides are TGTGCCAGCAGTATTGGACTAGCGGGAGTATTTGAGCAGTTCTTC. Translating it yields CASSIGLAGVFEQFF.

The gene calls are TRBV6-6 and TRBJ1-1, with D tentatively TRBD1 (5 bases). This CDR3 comprises 16 residues. Germline values: CDR1 MNHNY, CDR2 SVGAGI (reference sequence). V gave up 7 bases and J gave up 1 base, with 19 bases separating them. The chain's CDR3 is CASKPMGGGRNTEAFF. The CDR3 nucleotides read TGTGCCAGCAAACCCATGGGCGGGGGAAGGAACACTGAAGCTTTCTTT.

J is TRBJ2-7 and V is TRBV5-5; 10 nucleotides agree with TRBD2. Unmatched junction bases numbered 3, after V lost 0 bases and J lost 3 bases. Germline V gene sequence: CDR1 SGHKS, CDR2 YYEKEE (reference sequence). CDR3 length equals 15 residues. As DNA, the CDR3 is TGTGCCAGCAGCTTGGCCGGGACTAGCGTCTACGAGCAGTACTTC. It specifies CASSLAGTSVYEQYF.

J is TRBJ1-3 and V is TRBV5-1; 7 nucleotides agree with TRBD1. J gave up 2 bases and V 0 bases, and 5 bases lay outside the gene matches. CDR1 is SGHRS, CDR2 YFSETQ, per germline. CDR3 length: 16 residues. CDR3 bases: TGCGCCAGCAGCTTGGAGGCAGGGGGGACTGGAAACACCATATATTTT. Its protein product is CASSLEAGGTGNTIYF. Full variable domain (missing parts from reference TRBV5-1 and TRBJ1-3): KAGVTQTPRYLIKTRGQQVTLSCSPISGHRSVSWYQQTPGQGLQFLFEYFSETQRNKGNFPGRFSGRQFSNSRSEMNVSTLELGDSALYLCASSLEAGGTGNTIYFGEGSWLTVV.

V and J are TRBV2 and TRBJ2-1; D remains unclear. The germline CDR1 and CDR2 sequences are SNHLY and FYNNEI. The CDR3 consists of 11 residues. The germline V and J ends were trimmed by 5 bases and 7 bases, with 6 bases remaining between them. CDR3 in DNA: TGTGCCAGCAGTCCGAGAAATGAGCAGTTCTTC. It is translated as CASSPRNEQFF.

The sample holds a few counts of this clone. The V gene is TRBV2, the J gene TRBJ2-7, with 7 bases identical to TRBD1. Germline assignment: CDR1 SNHLY and CDR2 FYNNEI. V lost 7 bases and J lost 3; bases outside the gene matches: 15. The CDR3 is 16 amino acids. Here the CDR3 DNA reads TGTGCCAGCACGGGGCGCCTACAGGGGATAGGCTACGAGCAGTACTTC. Its translation is CASTGRLQGIGYEQYF.

The chain recombines TRBV7-6 with TRBJ1-5, with D maybe TRBD1 (6 bases). The CDR3 is 12 amino acids. V lost 2 bases and J 10 bases, leaving 9 bases between the germline ends. Germline V gives CDR1 SGHVS, CDR2 FNYEAQ. Here the CDR3 DNA reads TGTGCCAGCAGCTTAATACAGGGTCCCCAGCATTTT. Amino acids: CASSLIQGPQHF.

V usage is TRBV7-8 and J usage is TRBJ2-1; D uncertain. Germline V gene lookup returns CDR1 SGHVS and CDR2 FQNEAQ. V lost 5 bases to trimming and J lost 0 bases, with 14 bases between them. The CDR3 runs 16 residues. The CDR3 loop is CASSAATTSSYNEQFF. In DNA form, the CDR3 reads TGTGCCAGCAGCGCTGCAACGACGAGCTCCTACAATGAGCAGTTCTTC.

The chain uses TRBV28 and TRBJ2-2, with TRBD2 matching over 9 bases. The V gene end was trimmed by 6 bases and the J gene end by 0 bases; junction bases not matched to a gene: 8. Germline V gene lookup returns CDR1 MDHEN and CDR2 SYDVKM. The CDR3 covers 17 residues. This chain's CDR3 is CASSLTSGSSNTGELFF. CDR3 bases: TGTGCCAGCAGCTTGACTAGCGGAAGCTCGAACACCGGGGAGCTGTTTTTT. Combining the CDR3 with reference TRBV28 and TRBJ2-2 gives the whole variable domain DVKVTQSSRYLVKRTGEKVFLECVQDMDHENMFWYRQDPGLGLRLIYFSYDVKMKEKGDIPEGYSVSREKKERFSLILESASTNQTSMYLCASSLTSGSSNTGELFFGEGSRLTVL.

The chain combines TRBV5-1 with TRBJ1-2; 9 bases line up with TRBD1. Unmatched junction bases numbered 4, after V lost 0 bases and J lost 4 bases. CDR1 is SGHRS and CDR2 is YFSETQ in the germline V gene. CDR3 size: 15 residues. The CDR3 reads CASSLGGQGRYGYTF. The CDR3 coding sequence is TGCGCCAGCAGCTTGGGGGGACAGGGACGCTATGGCTACACCTTC.

The chain joins TRBV18 to TRBJ2-2; D may correspond to TRBD1 or TRBD2 (5 bases each). Germline V gene data show CDR1 as KGHSH and CDR2 as LQKENI. Trimming pared 3 bases from V and 3 bases from J, leaving 14 bases between. The CDR3 runs to 16 residues. The chain's CDR3 is CASSPRGQGDTGELFF. CDR3 sequence (DNA): TGTGCCAGCTCACCTAGAGGGCAGGGAGACACCGGGGAGCTGTTTTTT. Variable domain in full (rest from reference TRBV18 and TRBJ2-2): NAGVMQNPRHLVRRRGQEARLRCSPMKGHSHVYWYRQLPEEGLKFMVYLQKENIIDESGMPKERFSAEFPKEGPSILRIQQVVRGDSAAYFCASSPRGQGDTGELFFGEGSRLTVL.

The chain couples TRBV5-4 to TRBJ2-1; D call uncertain. Germline CDR1 and CDR2: SGHNT and YYREEE (reference sequence). The CDR3 contains 11 residues. Trimming shortened V by 4 bases and J by 7 bases, and 6 bases separated the two germline ends. CDR3 loop: CASSIGNEQFF. The CDR3, as DNA: TGTGCCAGCAGCATTGGGAATGAGCAGTTCTTC. Based on the CDR3 plus reference TRBV5-4 and TRBJ2-1, the full variable domain is ETGVTQSPTHLIKTRGQQVTLRCSSQSGHNTVSWYQQALGQGPQFIFQYYREEENGRGNFPPRFSGLQFPNYSSELNVNALELDDSALYLCASSIGNEQFFGPGTRLTVL.

The chain combines TRBV7-3 with TRBJ2-2, with D perhaps matching TRBD1 or TRBD2 (5 bases each). This CDR3 is 15 amino acids long. V shed 5 bases and J shed 5 bases, with 15 bases lying between them. The germline CDR1 and CDR2 sequences are SGHTA and FQGTGA. The CDR3 loop is CASSRGMGRTGELFF. The CDR3 nucleotides read TGTGCCAGCAGCCGTGGGATGGGACGGACCGGGGAGCTGTTTTTT.

The V gene is TRBV14, the J gene TRBJ2-2; D is ambiguous. The CDR3 spans 13 residues. Germline V gene sequence: CDR1 SGHDN, CDR2 FVKESK. The V gene lost 6 bases and the J gene lost 4 bases, with 9 bases spanning the gap. CDR3 region: CASRRTSTGELFF. CDR3 coding DNA: TGTGCCAGCAGACGCACTTCCACCGGGGAGCTGTTTTTT.

The genes are TRBV27 and TRBJ2-2; 9 bases map to TRBD1. The CDR3 spans 16 residues. V lost 0 bases to trimming and J lost 13 bases; unmatched junction nucleotides: 12. Germline V CDR1 and CDR2: MNHEY, SMNVEV (reference sequence). The CDR3: CASSLSSPQGALGLFF. The CDR3 DNA follows: TGTGCCAGCAGTTTATCATCCCCACAGGGGGCCCTGGGGCTGTTTTTT.

The chain combines TRBV28 with TRBJ1-2; TRBD1 is a possible D gene (6 bases). This CDR3 region has 13 residues. V shed 6 bases and J shed 10 bases, with 18 bases lying between them. Per the germline V gene, CDR1 is MDHEN and CDR2 is SYDVKM. CDR3 coding DNA: TGTGCCAGCAGCCAGGACAGAGGGTTGGACTACACCTTC. This sequence encodes CASSQDRGLDYTF.

This sequence joins TRBV10-3 and TRBJ2-1, with 12 positions matching TRBD2. With V trimmed by 4 bases and J by 0 bases, 7 bases remained unmatched. Germline V gives CDR1 ENHRY, CDR2 SYGVKD. The CDR3 consists of 18 residues. Here the CDR3 DNA reads TGTGCCATCAGTGGGGTAGCTAGCGGGAGGGCCTCCTACAATGAGCAGTTCTTC. Its translation is CAISGVASGRASYNEQFF.

The chain employs TRBV29-1 and TRBJ2-7; no definite D call. From germline, CDR1 is SQVTM and CDR2 ANQGSEA. The CDR3 contains 11 residues. V lost 5 bases, J lost 0 bases, and 5 bases lay in between. CDR3 coding DNA: TGCAGCGTTCAGAGCTCCTACGAGCAGTACTTC. It encodes CSVQSSYEQYF.

The J gene is TRBJ2-7, the V gene TRBV28, with 8 bases identical to TRBD2. Germline V gene data show CDR1 as MDHEN and CDR2 as SYDVKM. CDR3 length equals 12 residues. The V gene end was trimmed by 6 bases and the J gene end by 3 bases; junction bases not matched to a gene: 1. Here the CDR3 DNA reads TGTGCCAGCAGCCGGGGGGGCTACGAGCAGTACTTC. Amino acids: CASSRGGYEQYF.

The rearrangement joins TRBV28 to TRBJ1-1; D unclear. Germline V gene data show CDR1 as MDHEN and CDR2 as SYDVKM. The CDR3 covers 13 residues. Trimming shortened V by 2 bases and J by 0 bases, and 4 bases separated the two germline ends. CDR3 nucleotides: TGTGCCAGCAGTTTAGTTTTGAACACTGAAGCTTTCTTT. It translates to CASSLVLNTEAFF. Drawing the rest from reference TRBV28 and TRBJ1-1, the complete variable domain is DVKVTQSSRYLVKRTGEKVFLECVQDMDHENMFWYRQDPGLGLRLIYFSYDVKMKEKGDIPEGYSVSREKKERFSLILESASTNQTSMYLCASSLVLNTEAFFGQGTRLTVV.

The chain combines TRBV27 with TRBJ1-1; tentative D call: TRBD1 (5 bases). CDR3 length: 14 residues. V lost 4 bases and J lost 3, with 12 bases in between. Germline CDR1 reads MNHEY; CDR2 reads SMNVEV (reference sequence). CDR3 sequence: CASSSGWGDTEAFF. For the CDR3, the DNA is TGTGCCAGCAGTTCAGGATGGGGGGACACTGAAGCTTTCTTT.

J is TRBJ2-7 and V is TRBV6-5; the match to TRBD1 covers 9 bases. The V and J ends lost 4 bases and 5 bases, in that order; junction bases with no gene match: 12. Germline V gives CDR1 MNHEY, CDR2 SVGAGI. The CDR3 length is 16 residues. CDR3 nucleotide sequence: TGTGCCAGCAGTTCAGTACCGGGACAGGGTTCCCACGAGCAGTACTTC. Residues: CASSSVPGQGSHEQYF.

This chain joins TRBV7-2 and TRBJ1-2; D is undetermined. Germline V CDR1 and CDR2: SGHTA, FQGNSA. The CDR3 is made up of 12 amino acids. V lost 2 bases to trimming and J lost 4 bases, with 5 bases between them. CDR3 nucleotide sequence: TGTGCCAGCAGCTTATCCAGCTATGGCTACACCTTC. This translates into CASSLSSYGYTF.

This chain links TRBV2 with TRBJ2-7; the D gene could be TRBD1 or TRBD2 (5 bases each). Trimming stripped 7 bases from V and 6 bases from J, with 16 bases between. Germline CDR1 SNHLY, CDR2 FYNNEI. The CDR3 length is 13 residues. The CDR3 is CASTGTYAIEQYF. The CDR3 region has the DNA TGTGCCAGCACCGGGACCTACGCCATCGAGCAGTACTTC.

This rearrangement joins TRBV7-3 to TRBJ1-1; D may be TRBD1 (5 bases). Germline CDR1 and CDR2: SGHTA and FQGTGA. CDR3 size: 15 residues. The germline V and J ends were trimmed by 4 bases and 4 bases, with 16 bases remaining between them. Written as DNA, the CDR3 is TGTGCCAGCAGCTCGGACGGAGGGAGGGGCACTGAAGCTTTCTTT. It codes for CASSSDGGRGTEAFF.

This clone was counted a single time. The chain uses TRBV9 and TRBJ2-7; D is perhaps TRBD2 (6 bases). This CDR3 region has 15 residues. CDR1 SGDLS and CDR2 YYNGEE come from the germline V gene. The V gene lost 2 bases and the J gene lost 6 bases, with 18 bases spanning the gap. CDR3 residues: CASSVVSGEYLEQYF. In DNA, the CDR3 is TGTGCCAGCAGCGTGGTATCGGGGGAGTATCTCGAGCAGTACTTC.

As for this clone: The junction departs from the called germline gene at one end, perhaps through a read error. The chain joins TRBV6-1 to TRBJ2-5; D might be TRBD2 (5 bases). TRBJ2-7 explains the end of the DNA better; the J call may be wrong. This CDR3 spans 14 amino acids. Germline V gene lookup returns CDR1 MNHNS and CDR2 SASEGT. The CDR3 region has the DNA TGTGCCAGCAGGGAAGCGGAACAGACCTACGAGCAGTACTTC. Protein: CASREAEQTYEQYF.

The V and J genes are TRBV9 and TRBJ1-2; a possible D gene is TRBD1 (5 bases). The CDR3 is 18 residues long. V shed 5 bases and J shed 0 bases, with 23 bases lying between them. Per the germline V gene, CDR1 is SGDLS and CDR2 is YYNGEE. The CDR3 loop is CASSLVGTYDSTNYGYTF. The CDR3, as DNA: TGTGCCAGCAGTCTAGTGGGGACTTACGATTCTACTAACTATGGCTACACCTTC.

This clone was detected a few times. The chain uses TRBV5-1 and TRBJ2-7; D not resolved. Trimming shortened V by 0 bases and J by 4 bases, and 11 bases separated the two germline ends. The length of the CDR3 is 14 residues. Germline V gene sequence: CDR1 SGHRS, CDR2 YFSETQ. The CDR3 here is CASSLEAGKYEQYF. The CDR3 DNA is TGCGCCAGCAGCTTGGAAGCCGGAAAATACGAGCAGTACTTC.